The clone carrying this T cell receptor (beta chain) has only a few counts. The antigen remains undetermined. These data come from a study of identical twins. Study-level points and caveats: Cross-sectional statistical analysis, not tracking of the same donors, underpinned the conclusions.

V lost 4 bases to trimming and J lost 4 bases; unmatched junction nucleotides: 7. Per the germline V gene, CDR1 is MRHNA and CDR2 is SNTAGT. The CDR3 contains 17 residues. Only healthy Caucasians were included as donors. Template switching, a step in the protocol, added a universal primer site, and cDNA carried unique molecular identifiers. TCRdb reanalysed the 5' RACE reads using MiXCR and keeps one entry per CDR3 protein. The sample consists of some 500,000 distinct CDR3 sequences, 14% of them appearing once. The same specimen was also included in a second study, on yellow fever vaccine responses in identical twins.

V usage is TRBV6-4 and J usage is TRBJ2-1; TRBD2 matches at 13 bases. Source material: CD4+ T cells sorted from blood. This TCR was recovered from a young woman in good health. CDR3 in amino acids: CASSAGLAGDRYNEQFF. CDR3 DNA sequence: TGTGCCAGCAGTGCTGGACTAGCGGGAGATCGGTACAATGAGCAGTTCTTC.